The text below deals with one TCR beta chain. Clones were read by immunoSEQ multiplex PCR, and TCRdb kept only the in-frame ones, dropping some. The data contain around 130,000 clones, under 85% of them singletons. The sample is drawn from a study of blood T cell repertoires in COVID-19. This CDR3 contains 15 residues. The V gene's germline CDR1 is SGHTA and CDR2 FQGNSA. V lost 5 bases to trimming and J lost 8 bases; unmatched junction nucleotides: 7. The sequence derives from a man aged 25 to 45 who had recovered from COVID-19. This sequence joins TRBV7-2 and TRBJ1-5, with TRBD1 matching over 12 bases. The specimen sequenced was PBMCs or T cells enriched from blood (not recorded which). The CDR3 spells CASSGTGGGGEPQHF. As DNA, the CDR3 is TGTGCCAGCAGCGGGACAGGGGGCGGAGGGGAGCCCCAGCATTTT.